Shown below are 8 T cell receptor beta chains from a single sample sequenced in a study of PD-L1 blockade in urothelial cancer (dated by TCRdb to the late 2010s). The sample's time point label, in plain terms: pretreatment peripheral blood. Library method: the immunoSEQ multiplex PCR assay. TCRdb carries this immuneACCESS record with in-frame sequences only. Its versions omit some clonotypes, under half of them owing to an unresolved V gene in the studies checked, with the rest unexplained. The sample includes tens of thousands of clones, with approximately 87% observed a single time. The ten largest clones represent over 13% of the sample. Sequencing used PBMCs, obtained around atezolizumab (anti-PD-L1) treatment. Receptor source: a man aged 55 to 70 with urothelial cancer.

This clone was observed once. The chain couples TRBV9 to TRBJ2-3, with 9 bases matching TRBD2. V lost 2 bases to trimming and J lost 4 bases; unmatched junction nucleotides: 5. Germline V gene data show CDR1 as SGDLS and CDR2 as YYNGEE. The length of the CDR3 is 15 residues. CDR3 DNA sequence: TGTGCCAGCAGCGTGACTAGCGGTCCCCCAGATACGCAGTATTTT. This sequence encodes CASSVTSGPPDTQYF.

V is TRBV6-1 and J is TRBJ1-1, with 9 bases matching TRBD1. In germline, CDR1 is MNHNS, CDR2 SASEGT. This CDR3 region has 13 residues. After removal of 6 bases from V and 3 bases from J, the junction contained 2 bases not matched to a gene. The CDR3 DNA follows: TGTGCCAGCAGCAGACAGGGGGACACTGAAGCTTTCTTT. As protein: CASSRQGDTEAFF.

The CDR3 DNA reads TGCGCCAGCAGCCTCTTTGGGATTTCGGGAGAGCTGTTTTTT. Translated, it gives CASSLFGISGELFF. The rearrangement links TRBV5-1 to TRBJ2-2, with D maybe TRBD2 (5 bases). This CDR3 has 14 residues. V was cut by 4 bases and J by 11 bases, with 18 bases left in between. Germline CDR1 is SGHRS and CDR2 is YFSETQ.

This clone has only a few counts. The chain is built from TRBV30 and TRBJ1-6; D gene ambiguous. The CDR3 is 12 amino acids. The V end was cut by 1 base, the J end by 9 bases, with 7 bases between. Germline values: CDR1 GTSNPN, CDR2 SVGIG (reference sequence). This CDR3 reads CAWSERPSPLHF. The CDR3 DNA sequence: TGTGCCTGGAGTGAGAGGCCTTCACCCCTCCACTTT.

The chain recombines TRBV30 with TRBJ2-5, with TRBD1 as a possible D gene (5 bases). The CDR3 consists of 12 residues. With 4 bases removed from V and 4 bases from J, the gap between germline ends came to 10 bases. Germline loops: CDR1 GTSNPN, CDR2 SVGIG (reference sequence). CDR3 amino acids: CAWNLGPETQYF. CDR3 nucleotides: TGTGCCTGGAACTTGGGGCCAGAGACCCAGTACTTC. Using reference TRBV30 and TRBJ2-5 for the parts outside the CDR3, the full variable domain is SQTIHQWPATLVQPVGSPLSLECTVEGTSNPNLYWYRQAAGRGLQLLFYSVGIGQISSEVPQNLSASRPQDRQFILSSKKLLLSDSGFYLCAWNLGPETQYFGPGTRLLVL.

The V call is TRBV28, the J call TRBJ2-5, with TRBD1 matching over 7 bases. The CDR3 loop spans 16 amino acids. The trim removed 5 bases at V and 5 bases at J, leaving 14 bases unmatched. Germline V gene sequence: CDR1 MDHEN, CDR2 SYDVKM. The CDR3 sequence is CASSVTGFALVETQYF. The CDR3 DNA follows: TGTGCCAGCAGTGTGACAGGGTTCGCGCTTGTGGAGACCCAGTACTTC. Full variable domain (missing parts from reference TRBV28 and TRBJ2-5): DVKVTQSSRYLVKRTGEKVFLECVQDMDHENMFWYRQDPGLGLRLIYFSYDVKMKEKGDIPEGYSVSREKKERFSLILESASTNQTSMYLCASSVTGFALVETQYFGPGTRLLVL.

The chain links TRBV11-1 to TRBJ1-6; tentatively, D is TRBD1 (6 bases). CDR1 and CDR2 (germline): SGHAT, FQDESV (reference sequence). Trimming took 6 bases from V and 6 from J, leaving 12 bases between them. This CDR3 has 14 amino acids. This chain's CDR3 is CASSIQGVNSPLHF. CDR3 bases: TGTGCCAGCAGTATACAGGGAGTTAATTCACCCCTCCACTTT.

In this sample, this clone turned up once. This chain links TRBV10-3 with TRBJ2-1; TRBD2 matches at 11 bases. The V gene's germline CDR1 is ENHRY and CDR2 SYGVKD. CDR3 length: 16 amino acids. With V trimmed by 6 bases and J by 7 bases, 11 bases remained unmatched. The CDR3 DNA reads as TGTGCCATCAGAAGAATAGCGGGAGGGCATGAGAATGAGCAGTTCTTC. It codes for CAIRRIAGGHENEQFF.